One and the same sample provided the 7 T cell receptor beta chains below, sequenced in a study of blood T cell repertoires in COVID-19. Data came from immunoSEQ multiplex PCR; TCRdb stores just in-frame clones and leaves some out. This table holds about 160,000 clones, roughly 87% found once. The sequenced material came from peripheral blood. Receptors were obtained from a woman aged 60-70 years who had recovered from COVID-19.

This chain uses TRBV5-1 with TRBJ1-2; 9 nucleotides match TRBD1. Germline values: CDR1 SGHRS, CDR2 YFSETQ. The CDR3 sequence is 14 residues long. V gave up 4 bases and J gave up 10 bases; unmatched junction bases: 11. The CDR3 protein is CASSMTGTGRHYTF. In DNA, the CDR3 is TGCGCCAGCAGCATGACCGGGACAGGGAGGCACTACACCTTC.

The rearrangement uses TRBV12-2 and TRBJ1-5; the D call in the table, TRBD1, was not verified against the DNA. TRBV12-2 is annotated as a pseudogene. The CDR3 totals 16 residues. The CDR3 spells CASLENRDRGNQPQHF. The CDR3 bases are TGTGCAAGTCTTGAAAACCGGGACAGGGGCAATCAGCCCCAGCATTTT.

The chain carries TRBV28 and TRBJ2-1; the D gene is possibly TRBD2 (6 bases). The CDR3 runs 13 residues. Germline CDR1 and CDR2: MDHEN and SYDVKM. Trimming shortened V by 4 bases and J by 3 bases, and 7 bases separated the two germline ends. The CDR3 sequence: CASSSGVYNEQFF. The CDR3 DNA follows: TGTGCCAGCAGTTCGGGGGTCTACAATGAGCAGTTCTTC. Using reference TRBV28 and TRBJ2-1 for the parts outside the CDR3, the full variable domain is DVKVTQSSRYLVKRTGEKVFLECVQDMDHENMFWYRQDPGLGLRLIYFSYDVKMKEKGDIPEGYSVSREKKERFSLILESASTNQTSMYLCASSSGVYNEQFFGPGTRLTVL.

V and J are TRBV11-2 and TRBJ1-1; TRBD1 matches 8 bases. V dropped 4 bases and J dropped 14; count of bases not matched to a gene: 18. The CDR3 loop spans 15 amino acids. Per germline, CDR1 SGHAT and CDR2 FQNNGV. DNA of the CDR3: TGTGCCAGCAGCTCCCTCCGGACAGGGTCTCCGGGGGGCTTCTTT. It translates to CASSSLRTGSPGGFF.

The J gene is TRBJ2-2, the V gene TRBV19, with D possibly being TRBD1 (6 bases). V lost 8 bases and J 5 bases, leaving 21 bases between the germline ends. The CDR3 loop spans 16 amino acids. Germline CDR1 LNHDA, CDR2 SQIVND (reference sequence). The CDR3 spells CASRPWGQMGTGELFF. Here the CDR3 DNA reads TGTGCCAGTCGCCCCTGGGGGCAGATGGGAACCGGGGAGCTGTTTTTT. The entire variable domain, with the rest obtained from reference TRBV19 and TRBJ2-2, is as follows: DGGITQSPKYLFRKEGQNVTLSCEQNLNHDAMYWYRQDPGQGLRLIYYSQIVNDFQKGDIAEGYSVSREKKESFPLTVTSAQKNPTAFYLCASRPWGQMGTGELFFGEGSRLTVL.

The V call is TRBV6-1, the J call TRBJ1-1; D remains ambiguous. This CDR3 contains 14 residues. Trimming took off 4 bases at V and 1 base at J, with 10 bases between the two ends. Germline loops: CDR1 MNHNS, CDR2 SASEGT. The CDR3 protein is CASSGATENTEAFF. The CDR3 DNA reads TGTGCCAGCAGTGGAGCTACAGAGAACACTGAAGCTTTCTTT.

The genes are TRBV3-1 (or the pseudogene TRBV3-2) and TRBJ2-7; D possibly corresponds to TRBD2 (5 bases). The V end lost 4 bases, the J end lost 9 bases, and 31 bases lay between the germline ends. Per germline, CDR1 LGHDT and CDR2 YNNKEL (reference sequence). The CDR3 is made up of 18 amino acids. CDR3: CASSRGGGRMTELKWQYF. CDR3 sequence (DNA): TGTGCCAGCAGCCGAGGAGGAGGTAGGATGACGGAACTTAAGTGGCAGTACTTC.